One and the same sample provided the 26 T cell receptor beta chains below, sequenced in a study of STAT5B mutations in CD4+ large granular lymphocyte leukemia. Here immunoSEQ multiplex PCR was the method, and the copy in TCRdb shows in-frame clones only, minus some. The profile shows 37,000 or so clones, 70% to 85% of them singletons. What was sequenced was CD4+ T cells from blood buffy coats. Every receptor here comes from a human donor in good health.

The V gene is TRBV19, the J gene TRBJ1-6, with TRBD1 identical over 8 bases. With 6 bases clipped from V and 10 bases from J, the junction kept 14 bases outside the gene matches. The V gene's germline CDR1 is LNHDA and CDR2 SQIVND (reference sequence). The CDR3 is 16 amino acids. CDR3 loop: CASRIRQGPAGSPLHF. The CDR3 region has the DNA TGTGCCAGTAGGATAAGACAGGGGCCAGCAGGCTCACCCCTCCACTTT.

The chain is built from TRBV9 and TRBJ2-1, with D possibly being TRBD2 (6 bases). Germline V gene lookup returns CDR1 SGDLS and CDR2 YYNGEE. This CDR3 region has 16 residues. Trimming took 0 bases from V and 4 from J, leaving 14 bases between them. Here the CDR3 DNA reads TGTGCCAGCAGCGTAGATGCGGCGGGGCGTTACAATGAGCAGTTCTTC. This codes for CASSVDAAGRYNEQFF.

V gene TRBV18 combines with J gene TRBJ2-7; 7 bases align to TRBD1. The CDR3 totals 16 residues. Germline assignment: CDR1 KGHSH and CDR2 LQKENI. The junction had 13 bases not matched to a gene; V was cut back by 3 bases and J by 5 bases. The CDR3 nucleotides are TGTGCCAGCTCACCCCCGGATTCGACAGGGAACAACGAGCAGTACTTC. The encoded protein is CASSPPDSTGNNEQYF.

This rearrangement joins TRBV9 to TRBJ2-3, with TRBD1 matching over 7 bases. This CDR3 contains 12 residues. V dropped 5 bases and J dropped 4; count of bases not matched to a gene: 1. Germline CDR1 reads SGDLS; CDR2 reads YYNGEE. The CDR3 loop is CASSQGADTQYF. The CDR3 region has the DNA TGTGCCAGCAGTCAGGGGGCAGATACGCAGTATTTT.

The chain combines TRBV28 with TRBJ1-2; tentatively, D is TRBD1 (5 bases). The CDR3 is 11 residues long. Germline V lookup: CDR1 MDHEN, CDR2 SYDVKM. With 10 bases removed from V and 4 bases from J, the gap between germline ends came to 10 bases. Written as DNA, the CDR3 is TGTGCCATCGACAGCCGCTATGGCTACACCTTC. Translation gives CAIDSRYGYTF.

The chain is built from TRBV27 and TRBJ2-7; TRBD2 matches at 8 bases. The CDR3 sequence is 15 residues long. Germline V gene sequence: CDR1 MNHEY, CDR2 SMNVEV (reference sequence). V shed 6 bases and J 0 bases; nucleotides not matched to a gene: 7. The DNA of the CDR3 is TGTGCCAGCAGGGCGCGACTAGCGTACTCCTACGAGCAGTACTTC. Its translation is CASRARLAYSYEQYF.

This chain links TRBV13 with TRBJ2-7; 10 positions agree with TRBD2. CDR1 PRHDT and CDR2 FYEKMQ come from the germline V gene (reference sequence). The V gene end was trimmed by 0 bases and the J gene end by 6 bases; junction bases not matched to a gene: 5. This CDR3 contains 15 residues. In DNA form, the CDR3 reads TGTGCCAGCAGCTTAGGAGCTAGCGGGGGTCTCGAGCAGTACTTC. This translates into CASSLGASGGLEQYF.

The CDR3 region is CASSQDPGLAGGGDTDTQYF. Written as DNA, the CDR3 is TGCGCCAGCAGCCAGGATCCCGGACTAGCGGGGGGCGGGGATACAGATACGCAGTATTTT. The chain carries TRBV4-1 and TRBJ2-3; 14 nucleotides line up with TRBD2. The germline gives CDR1 MGHRA, CDR2 YSYEKL. CDR3 size: 20 residues. V lost 3 bases to trimming and J lost 3 bases; unmatched junction nucleotides: 14.

The chain joins TRBV11-1 to TRBJ2-7; TRBD1 aligns across 8 bases. V lost 1 base and J lost 0; bases outside the gene matches: 5. CDR1 is SGHAT and CDR2 is FQDESV in the germline V gene (reference sequence). The CDR3 contains 16 residues. CDR3 nucleotides: TGTGCCAGCAGCTTAGGCGTACAGGGGGTCTCCTACGAGCAGTACTTC. Translated, it gives CASSLGVQGVSYEQYF.

V and J are TRBV28 and TRBJ2-5; 10 bases match TRBD2. The germline V gene encodes CDR1 MDHEN and CDR2 SYDVKM. The V segment lost 5 bases and the J segment 2 bases; nucleotides outside the gene matches: 5. This CDR3 comprises 15 residues. The CDR3 loop reads CASSLGLAEQETQYF. CDR3 bases: TGTGCCAGCAGTCTAGGACTAGCGGAGCAAGAGACCCAGTACTTC.

This clone has a single count. The V gene is TRBV30, the J gene TRBJ2-3, with 10 nucleotides matching TRBD2. Germline CDR1 and CDR2: GTSNPN and SVGIG (reference sequence). Germline trimming cut 2 bases from V and 11 bases from J; bases unmatched to any gene: 7. The CDR3 is 13 amino acids. CDR3 in amino acids: CAWSFLAGVEQYF. The CDR3 DNA is TGTGCCTGGAGTTTCCTAGCGGGAGTGGAGCAGTATTTT. Full variable domain (remainder filled in from reference TRBV30 and TRBJ2-3): SQTIHQWPATLVQPVGSPLSLECTVEGTSNPNLYWYRQAAGRGLQLLFYSVGIGQISSEVPQNLSASRPQDRQFILSSKKLLLSDSGFYLCAWSFLAGVEQYFGPGTRLTVL.

The chain joins TRBV18 to TRBJ1-1; no clear D. Per germline, CDR1 KGHSH and CDR2 LQKENI. This CDR3 is built from 15 residues. Trimming left V 1 base short and J 3 bases short, with 12 bases between. The CDR3: CASSPQGRADTEAFF. For the CDR3, the DNA is TGTGCCAGCTCACCACAAGGTAGGGCGGACACTGAAGCTTTCTTT.

This chain joins TRBV7-6 and TRBJ2-3; D remains unclear. Trimming stripped 5 bases from V and 0 bases from J, with 9 bases between. Germline V gene sequence: CDR1 SGHVS, CDR2 FNYEAQ. CDR3 length: 14 residues. As DNA, the CDR3 is TGTGCCAGCAGCCAAAGAGCCAGCACAGATACGCAGTATTTT. Translated: CASSQRASTDTQYF.

The chain employs TRBV18 and TRBJ1-5, with D possibly TRBD1 on 6 matching bases. This CDR3 has 15 amino acids. V was clipped by 3 bases and J by 3 bases, with 12 bases between them. The germline V gene encodes CDR1 KGHSH and CDR2 LQKENI. CDR3 residues: CASSPQGQNNQPQHF. CDR3 DNA: TGTGCCAGCTCACCGCAAGGACAGAACAATCAGCCCCAGCATTTT. The variable domain in full, with the rest retrieved from reference TRBV18 and TRBJ1-5, is NAGVMQNPRHLVRRRGQEARLRCSPMKGHSHVYWYRQLPEEGLKFMVYLQKENIIDESGMPKERFSAEFPKEGPSILRIQQVVRGDSAAYFCASSPQGQNNQPQHFGDGTRLSIL.

This sequence joins TRBV11-2 and TRBJ2-4; D is possibly TRBD1 (5 bases). The CDR3 length is 12 residues. CDR1 SGHAT and CDR2 FQNNGV come from the germline V gene. V was clipped by 3 bases and J by 12 bases, with 12 bases between them. The CDR3 DNA is TGTGCCAGCAGCTTCTGGGGCCGGTCTCAGTACTTC. Amino acid sequence: CASSFWGRSQYF.

This chain links TRBV7-2 with TRBJ2-5; TRBD2 is a possible D gene (5 bases). Trimming left V 2 bases short and J 3 bases short, with 7 bases between. The CDR3 spans 13 residues. Per germline, CDR1 SGHTA and CDR2 FQGNSA. CDR3 coding DNA: TGTGCCAGCAGCTTAATAGCGAAAGAGACCCAGTACTTC. Its protein is CASSLIAKETQYF.

V usage is TRBV11-3 and J usage is TRBJ2-2; D unresolved. The CDR3 runs to 13 residues. V shed 1 base and J shed 3 bases, with 3 bases lying between them. Germline CDR1 SGHNT, CDR2 YENEEA. CDR3 nucleotide sequence: TGTGCCAGCAGCTTAGTAGACACCGGGGAGCTGTTTTTT. This codes for CASSLVDTGELFF.

The chain has TRBV5-6 and TRBJ2-1; 7 nucleotides match TRBD2. With 4 bases clipped from V and 3 bases from J, the junction kept 13 bases outside the gene matches. This CDR3 spans 17 amino acids. Germline CDR1 and CDR2: SGHDT and YYEEEE. DNA of the CDR3: TGTGCCAGCAGCGAAGGAGATCGGGGGGTCCGCTACAATGAGCAGTTCTTC. Protein sequence: CASSEGDRGVRYNEQFF.

This chain links TRBV28 with TRBJ1-6; 8 bases are a match to TRBD1. V dropped 6 bases and J dropped 6; count of bases not matched to a gene: 1. This CDR3 contains 13 residues. Germline lookup yields CDR1 MDHEN and CDR2 SYDVKM. CDR3 in amino acids: CASRQGVNSPLHF. The CDR3 region has the DNA TGTGCCAGCAGACAGGGGGTTAATTCACCCCTCCACTTT.

This sequence joins TRBV11-2 and TRBJ2-1; 7 bases match TRBD2. Germline V gene data show CDR1 as SGHAT and CDR2 as FQNNGV. This CDR3 is built from 15 residues. With 5 bases clipped from V and 3 bases from J, the junction kept 7 bases outside the gene matches. CDR3 in DNA: TGTGCCAGCAGCCGGGGGGTAGTAGGCTACAATGAGCAGTTCTTC. Its protein is CASSRGVVGYNEQFF.

This chain uses TRBV6-6 with TRBJ2-3; 8 bases are shared with TRBD2. CDR3 length: 16 amino acids. Germline CDR1 is MNHNY and CDR2 is SVGAGI (reference sequence). V was pared by 6 bases and J by 6 bases, with 14 bases of the junction left unmatched. Here the CDR3 reads CASSPQSGGFHDTQYF. CDR3 sequence (DNA): TGTGCCAGCAGCCCCCAGAGCGGGGGATTCCACGATACGCAGTATTTT.

This clone was picked up one time. The chain links TRBV13 to TRBJ2-7; no definite D call. The CDR3 has 14 residues. The germline CDR1 and CDR2 sequences are PRHDT and FYEKMQ (reference sequence). Trimming took off 3 bases at V and 5 bases at J, with 14 bases between the two ends. CDR3 protein: CASSFRRPPHEQYF. DNA of the CDR3: TGTGCCAGCAGCTTCCGCAGACCCCCGCACGAGCAGTACTTC.

This clone showed up just a few times. V gene TRBV19 combines with J gene TRBJ1-1; D remains unclear. V lost 4 bases to trimming and J lost 3 bases, with 6 bases between them. CDR1 LNHDA and CDR2 SQIVND come from the germline V gene (reference sequence). This CDR3 has 12 amino acids. The chain's CDR3 is CASSRRDTEAFF. CDR3 coding DNA: TGTGCCAGTAGTAGGAGGGACACTGAAGCTTTCTTT. Complete variable domain (other parts from reference TRBV19 and TRBJ1-1): DGGITQSPKYLFRKEGQNVTLSCEQNLNHDAMYWYRQDPGQGLRLIYYSQIVNDFQKGDIAEGYSVSREKKESFPLTVTSAQKNPTAFYLCASSRRDTEAFFGQGTRLTVV.

This chain joins TRBV14 and TRBJ2-2, with a tentative D call TRBD2 (6 bases). The CDR3 covers 16 residues. Germline lookup yields CDR1 SGHDN and CDR2 FVKESK. V lost 0 bases, J lost 1 base, and 9 bases lay in between. CDR3 residues: CASSQEAGVNTGELFF. DNA of the CDR3: TGTGCCAGCAGCCAAGAAGCGGGCGTGAACACCGGGGAGCTGTTTTTT.

The chain carries TRBV7-9 and TRBJ2-1; D is perhaps TRBD1 or TRBD2 (6 bases each). CDR1 is SEHNR and CDR2 is FQNEAQ in the germline V gene (reference sequence). The V and J ends lost 2 bases and 10 bases respectively, with 18 bases between them. There are 15 residues in the CDR3. The CDR3 region is CASSLRGARVGEQFF. The CDR3 nucleotides read TGTGCCAGCAGCTTAAGGGGGGCGCGGGTAGGGGAGCAGTTCTTC.

The chain recombines TRBV5-1 with TRBJ2-3; TRBD2 matches 7 bases. From germline, CDR1 is SGHRS and CDR2 YFSETQ. The ends lost 2 bases at V and 6 bases at J; junction bases unmatched: 12. The CDR3 has 16 residues. The CDR3 DNA sequence: TGCGCCAGCAGCTTAGTAGGCCAAGCGGGGTTTGATACGCAGTATTTT. It codes for CASSLVGQAGFDTQYF.